This T cell receptor (beta chain) was observed in a study of cytotoxic CD8 clonotypes in ibrutinib-treated CLL. Across the study: The taking of response samples occurred after a median 12 months of treatment, with a range of 6 to 36.

Germline V CDR1 and CDR2: KGHSH, LQKENI. The V and J ends lost 2 bases and 0 bases respectively, with 11 bases between them. The length of the CDR3 is 16 residues. Repertoires were generated with immunoSEQ multiplex PCR, while TCRdb's copy carries only in-frame clones and drops some. The sample comprises some 140,000 clones, 79% of which are singletons, and about 13% rests with the top ten. Overall study findings and caveats: Clonality rose at ibrutinib response, held steady in sustained remission, and fell toward baseline at progression.

In the case of this clone: Its cognate antigen is unknown.

The source is a human donor with chronic lymphocytic leukemia. The sequencing here drew on PBMCs, taken after 12 months of ibrutinib treatment. The chain has TRBV18 and TRBJ1-3, with D perhaps matching TRBD1 (5 bases). The DNA of the CDR3 is TGTGCCAGCTCACCAAGCCGGGGCCACTCTGGAAACACCATATATTTT. It encodes CASSPSRGHSGNTIYF. The entire variable domain, with the rest obtained from reference TRBV18 and TRBJ1-3, is as follows: NAGVMQNPRHLVRRRGQEARLRCSPMKGHSHVYWYRQLPEEGLKFMVYLQKENIIDESGMPKERFSAEFPKEGPSILRIQQVVRGDSAAYFCASSPSRGHSGNTIYFGEGSWLTVV.